These 25 T cell receptor beta chains came from one sample sequenced in a study of blood T cell repertoires in COVID-19. Produced via immunoSEQ multiplex PCR; TCRdb's table is partial and in-frame only. The sample consists of about 83,000 clones, 90% of them appearing once. The specimen was peripheral blood. These receptors all come from a woman aged 80 or over with active or convalescent COVID-19.

The chain joins TRBV9 to TRBJ2-3; 10 bases match TRBD2. This CDR3 comprises 16 residues. V was clipped by 3 bases and J by 4 bases; unmatched bases: 8. Germline V gene sequence: CDR1 SGDLS, CDR2 YYNGEE. Written as DNA, the CDR3 is TGTGCCAGCAGCGCCCACTCCAGCGGGGGGGCAGATACGCAGTATTTT. Protein sequence: CASSAHSSGGADTQYF.

The V and J genes are TRBV29-1 and TRBJ1-2; the match to TRBD1 covers 10 bases. The V and J ends lost 2 bases and 8 bases, in that order; junction bases with no gene match: 8. The CDR3 sequence is 14 residues long. Germline values: CDR1 SQVTM, CDR2 ANQGSEA. Written as DNA, the CDR3 is TGCAGCGTTGAACCGGGACAGGGGATCGTCGGCTACACCTTC. Its translation: CSVEPGQGIVGYTF.

A remark on this clone: Distinct nucleotide sequences in the sample also encode this CDR3. The V and J genes are TRBV6-2 or TRBV6-3 and TRBJ2-1, with 9 bases fitting TRBD2. The V and J ends lost 2 bases and 2 bases, in that order; junction bases with no gene match: 1. Germline loops: CDR1 MNHEY, CDR2 SVGEGT. This CDR3 spans 15 amino acids. This chain's CDR3 is CASSYGGGAYNEQFF. DNA for the CDR3: TGTGCCAGCAGTTACGGCGGGGGGGCCTACAATGAGCAGTTCTTC.

V gene TRBV9 combines with J gene TRBJ1-5; 8 positions agree with TRBD1. The junction had 2 bases not matched to a gene; V was cut back by 0 bases and J by 3 bases. From germline, CDR1 is SGDLS and CDR2 YYNGEE. The CDR3 totals 15 residues. CDR3 residues: CASSVGTGINQPQHF. CDR3 coding DNA: TGTGCCAGCAGCGTAGGGACAGGGATCAATCAGCCCCAGCATTTT.

The chain joins TRBV4-2 to TRBJ1-6; possibly TRBD1 for D (5 bases). The germline CDR1 and CDR2 sequences are LGHNA and YNFKEQ. This CDR3 spans 14 amino acids. The V gene lost 2 bases and the J gene lost 5 bases, with 7 bases spanning the gap. Here the CDR3 reads CASSQQGNNSPLHF. CDR3 nucleotide sequence: TGTGCCAGCAGCCAACAGGGTAATAATTCACCCCTCCACTTT.

The V call is TRBV28, the J call TRBJ1-6, with TRBD1 identical over 8 bases. The V gene's germline CDR1 is MDHEN and CDR2 SYDVKM. This CDR3 comprises 12 residues. The V segment lost 6 bases and the J segment 12 bases; nucleotides outside the gene matches: 4. In DNA form, the CDR3 reads TGTGCCAGCAGCGCAGGGGGCCGACCCCTCCACTTT. Its protein product is CASSAGGRPLHF.

This rearrangement joins TRBV28 to TRBJ2-2; 7 nucleotides match TRBD1. The V segment lost 6 bases and the J segment 3 bases; nucleotides outside the gene matches: 10. The CDR3 totals 16 residues. Germline-derived CDR1 and CDR2 are MDHEN and SYDVKM. CDR3 DNA sequence: TGTGCCAGCAGCCCCCCCGGACAGGAATACACCGGGGAGCTGTTTTTT. Its protein is CASSPPGQEYTGELFF.

J is TRBJ1-5 and V is TRBV30, with 8 bases identical to TRBD1. The J segment lost 7 bases and the V segment lost 0 bases, leaving 5 bases of the junction unmatched. Germline V gives CDR1 GTSNPN, CDR2 SVGIG (reference sequence). This CDR3 is 14 amino acids long. The CDR3 here is CAWSVQGGKQPQHF. DNA of the CDR3: TGTGCCTGGAGTGTACAGGGGGGGAAGCAGCCCCAGCATTTT.

The rearrangement joins TRBV7-3 to TRBJ2-1; weak D call: TRBD2 (5 bases). This CDR3 has 16 amino acids. The V and J ends lost 5 bases and 5 bases respectively, with 19 bases between them. Germline lookup yields CDR1 SGHTA and CDR2 FQGTGA. CDR3 region: CASSPGKRSGNNEQFF. Here the CDR3 DNA reads TGTGCCAGCAGCCCCGGGAAGAGATCGGGAAACAATGAGCAGTTCTTC.

The gene calls are TRBV14 and TRBJ1-4; TRBD1 aligns across 8 bases. V lost 1 base, J lost 8 bases, and 9 bases stayed unmatched. This CDR3 is built from 16 residues. CDR1 is SGHDN, CDR2 FVKESK, per germline. Written as DNA, the CDR3 is TGTGCCAGCAGCCAAGTTTTGTCAGGGGGCCGGGAAAAACTGTTTTTT. This codes for CASSQVLSGGREKLFF.

The chain recombines TRBV2 with TRBJ2-5; 7 nucleotides line up with TRBD1. The CDR3 extends over 16 amino acids. After removal of 4 bases from V and 4 bases from J, the junction contained 12 bases not matched to a gene. Per germline, CDR1 SNHLY and CDR2 FYNNEI. CDR3 amino acids: CASSGIGGKNGETQYF. In DNA form, the CDR3 reads TGTGCCAGCAGTGGAATAGGGGGCAAAAACGGAGAGACCCAGTACTTC.

The chain is built from TRBV5-6 and TRBJ1-2; TRBD1 matches 8 bases. V was clipped by 0 bases and J by 2 bases; unmatched bases: 6. This CDR3 region has 16 residues. Germline assignment: CDR1 SGHDT and CDR2 YYEEEE. CDR3: CASSLVGAGGNYGYTF. In DNA, the CDR3 is TGTGCCAGCAGCTTGGTAGGGGCAGGGGGCAACTATGGCTACACCTTC.

The rearrangement joins TRBV4-2 to TRBJ2-7; TRBD2 aligns across 11 bases. With V trimmed by 0 bases and J by 5 bases, 6 bases remained unmatched. Germline CDR1 and CDR2: LGHNA and YNFKEQ. The CDR3 is 16 residues long. The CDR3 region has the DNA TGTGCCAGCAGCCAAGAGGAGACTAGCGGGGCCGACGAGCAGTACTTC. This translates into CASSQEETSGADEQYF.

To note about this clone: One end of the junction is discordant with germline, which a read error may explain. The chain couples TRBV5-1 to TRBJ2-1, with D perhaps TRBD1 or TRBD2 (5 bases each). This CDR3 has 15 residues. Germline V gives CDR1 SGHRS, CDR2 YFSETQ. Written as DNA, the CDR3 is TGCGCCAGCAGGTTGGGGCAGGACTTCTACAATGAGCAGTTCTTC. The encoded protein is CASRLGQDFYNEQFF.

V is TRBV11-2 and J is TRBJ2-1, with 7 nucleotides matching TRBD1. From germline, CDR1 is SGHAT and CDR2 FQNNGV. Losses at the gene ends were 5 bases for V and 4 bases for J; bases not matched to a gene: 11. The CDR3 extends over 16 amino acids. CDR3 nucleotides: TGTGCCAGCAGCCTTGATACAGGGGCCGGGTACAATGAGCAGTTCTTC. This encodes CASSLDTGAGYNEQFF.

The chain uses TRBV3-1 (or the pseudogene TRBV3-2) and TRBJ2-2; no firm D call. V lost 2 bases, J lost 6 bases, and 13 bases lay in between. The CDR3 loop spans 15 amino acids. Germline values: CDR1 LGHDT, CDR2 YNNKEL (reference sequence). In nucleotides, the CDR3 is TGTGCCAGCAGCCAAAGAACCTCAGTCGCCGGGGAGCTGTTTTTT. Its translation is CASSQRTSVAGELFF.

This clone was detected once. V gene TRBV11-2 combines with J gene TRBJ2-1; D possibly corresponds to TRBD2 (5 bases). Deletions cut 0 bases from V and 6 bases from J, with 18 bases between. The CDR3 is made up of 17 amino acids. Germline loops: CDR1 SGHAT, CDR2 FQNNGV. For the CDR3, the DNA is TGTGCCAGCAGCTTAGAGGGTTGGCGGGTCGGTATCAATGAGCAGTTCTTC. Translated, it gives CASSLEGWRVGINEQFF.

The chain combines TRBV20-1 with TRBJ1-6; D is possibly TRBD1 (6 bases). The length of the CDR3 is 15 residues. The germline V gene has CDR1 DFQATT and CDR2 SNEGSKA (reference sequence). The ends were cut back, 3 bases at V and 5 bases at J, with 14 bases in the middle. The CDR3 region is CSASPGQTNNSPLHF. For the CDR3, the DNA is TGCAGTGCTAGTCCCGGACAGACTAATAATTCACCCCTCCACTTT.

The J gene is TRBJ1-3, the V gene TRBV6-5; no clear D. Trimming took off 4 bases at V and 2 bases at J, with 12 bases between the two ends. Germline CDR1 is MNHEY and CDR2 is SVGAGI. The CDR3 spans 15 residues. CDR3 residues: CASSFEGGAGNTIYF. The CDR3 region has the DNA TGTGCCAGCAGTTTCGAGGGCGGAGCTGGAAACACCATATATTTT.

The chain joins TRBV6-5 to TRBJ2-7, with D unresolved. The CDR3 covers 13 residues. Germline V gene lookup returns CDR1 MNHEY and CDR2 SVGAGI. Trimming shortened V by 6 bases and J by 0 bases, and 9 bases separated the two germline ends. CDR3 sequence: CASSQASSYEQYF. The DNA of the CDR3 is TGTGCCAGCAGCCAGGCGAGCTCCTACGAGCAGTACTTC.

Only a few counts were recorded for this clone. The rearrangement uses TRBV11-3 and TRBJ1-1, with a tentative D call TRBD1 (6 bases). Germline lookup yields CDR1 SGHNT and CDR2 YENEEA. With 11 bases removed from V and 6 bases from J, the gap between germline ends came to 19 bases. CDR3 length: 13 residues. The CDR3 DNA is TGTGCCCCCAGCTCCAGGGGTTTGGCTGAAGCTTTCTTT. As protein: CAPSSRGLAEAFF. Full variable domain (outside the CDR3, taken from reference TRBV11-3 and TRBJ1-1): EAGVVQSPRYKIIEKKQPVAFWCNPISGHNTLYWYLQNLGQGPELLIRYENEEAVDDSQLPKDRFSAERLKGVDSTLKIQPAELGDSAVYLCAPSSRGLAEAFFGQGTRLTVV.

This CDR3 reads CASSLAAGPPPYNEQFF. DNA of the CDR3: TGTGCCAGCAGCTTAGCGGCGGGGCCCCCCCCCTACAATGAGCAGTTCTTC. The genes are TRBV11-2 and TRBJ2-1, with D perhaps TRBD2 (6 bases). There are 17 residues in the CDR3. CDR1 is SGHAT and CDR2 is FQNNGV in the germline V gene. The V gene lost 1 base and the J gene lost 2 bases, with 15 bases spanning the gap.

The CDR3 nucleotides read TGTGCCAGCAGTCCGCGGGGGTCCCACAATGAGCAGTTCTTC. It codes for CASSPRGSHNEQFF. The rearrangement links TRBV28 to TRBJ2-1; 7 bases match TRBD2. Germline V gene data show CDR1 as MDHEN and CDR2 as SYDVKM. The CDR3 has 14 residues. V shed 5 bases, J shed 5 bases, and the junction held 6 bases outside the gene matches.

The chain recombines TRBV19 with TRBJ2-7; TRBD2 is a possible D gene (6 bases). Trimming shortened V by 4 bases and J by 2 bases, and 15 bases separated the two germline ends. The CDR3 spans 15 residues. CDR1 and CDR2 (germline): LNHDA, SQIVND (reference sequence). The CDR3, as DNA: TGTGCCAGTAGTAGGGACGGGGGTACGGCCTACGAGCAGTACTTC. Translating it yields CASSRDGGTAYEQYF. Using reference TRBV19 and TRBJ2-7 for the parts outside the CDR3, the full variable domain is DGGITQSPKYLFRKEGQNVTLSCEQNLNHDAMYWYRQDPGQGLRLIYYSQIVNDFQKGDIAEGYSVSREKKESFPLTVTSAQKNPTAFYLCASSRDGGTAYEQYFGPGTRLTVT.

The V call is TRBV6-6, the J call TRBJ2-1; the match to TRBD2 covers 10 bases. The CDR3 has 16 amino acids. V was pared by 3 bases and J by 0 bases, with 2 bases of the junction left unmatched. Germline CDR1 reads MNHNY; CDR2 reads SVGAGI (reference sequence). Here the CDR3 DNA reads TGTGCCAGCAGTTATAGCGGGGGGAGCTCCTACAATGAGCAGTTCTTC. Protein product: CASSYSGGSSYNEQFF.